This T cell receptor beta chain was captured in a study of identical twins. A universal primer binding site was introduced by template switching. The final cDNA contained unique molecular identifiers. One entry per CDR3 protein, called by TCRdb with MiXCR from the 5' RACE reads. Among about 1.7 million distinct CDR3 sequences listed, about 32% were seen once. This clonotype occurred a few times. The antigen remains undetermined. Study outcomes and limitations: Out-of-frame alpha sequences that twins shared showed excess low generation probability.

The CDR3 has 16 residues. Germline values: CDR1 SGHNT, CDR2 YYREEE (reference sequence). Trimming stripped 0 bases from V and 0 bases from J, with 12 bases between. The source material was cord blood. This clonotype was sampled from a newborn girl in good health. V gene TRBV5-4 combines with J gene TRBJ1-2, with D maybe TRBD1 (6 bases). In DNA form, the CDR3 reads TGTGCCAGCAGCTTGGTGGGTACAGGGCCTAACTATGGCTACACCTTC. It specifies CASSLVGTGPNYGYTF.